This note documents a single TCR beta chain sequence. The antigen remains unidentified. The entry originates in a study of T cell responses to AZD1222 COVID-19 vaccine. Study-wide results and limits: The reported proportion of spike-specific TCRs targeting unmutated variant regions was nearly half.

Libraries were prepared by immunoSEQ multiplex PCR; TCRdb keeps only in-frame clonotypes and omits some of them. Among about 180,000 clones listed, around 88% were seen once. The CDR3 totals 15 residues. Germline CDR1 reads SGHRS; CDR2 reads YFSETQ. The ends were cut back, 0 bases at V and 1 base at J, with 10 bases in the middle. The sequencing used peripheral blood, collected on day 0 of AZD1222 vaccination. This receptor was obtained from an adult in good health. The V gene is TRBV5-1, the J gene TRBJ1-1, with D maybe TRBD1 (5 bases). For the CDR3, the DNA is TGCGCCAGCAGCTTGGGCCGGGACTCGAACACTGAAGCTTTCTTT. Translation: CASSLGRDSNTEAFF.